This T cell receptor beta chain derives from a study of cytomegalovirus exposure and HLA in healthy donors. PCR primers comprised 60 Vbeta and 13 Jbeta primers. Libraries were prepared by immunoSEQ multiplex PCR; TCRdb keeps only in-frame clonotypes and omits some of them. Of around 200,000 clones listed, over 75% are singletons. A single count supports this clone. Trimming removed 0 bases from V and 6 bases from J; junction bases left unmatched: 2. The germline V gene encodes CDR1 SGDLS and CDR2 YYNGEE. CDR3 size: 14 residues. This TCR derives from a man aged 18-30 years in good health and CMV-seronegative. Material for sequencing was PBMCs. V is TRBV9 and J is TRBJ2-1; 8 bases are shared with TRBD2. The CDR3 reads CASSVDGRANEQFF. The CDR3 nucleotides read TGTGCCAGCAGCGTAGACGGGAGGGCCAATGAGCAGTTCTTC.